Below are 22 T cell receptor beta chains sequenced from a single sample in a study of blood T cell repertoires in COVID-19. The data were produced by immunoSEQ multiplex PCR, yet TCRdb's version contains in-frame clones alone and is incomplete. The sample gives about 220,000 clones, 70% to 90% of which show up once; around 0.72% is in the top ten. The sample was peripheral blood. The receptors were sampled from a man aged 40-49 years with acute or convalescent COVID-19.

The V gene is TRBV2, the J gene TRBJ2-7, with D perhaps TRBD1 (6 bases). Trimming removed 5 bases from V and 5 bases from J, with 19 bases in between. The CDR3 consists of 15 residues. The germline gives CDR1 SNHLY, CDR2 FYNNEI. CDR3: CASSPLQGSGNEQYF. In nucleotides, the CDR3 is TGTGCCAGCAGTCCGTTACAGGGATCGGGGAACGAGCAGTACTTC. Combining the CDR3 with reference TRBV2 and TRBJ2-7 gives the whole variable domain EPEVTQTPSHQVTQMGQEVILRCVPISNHLYFYWYRQILGQKVEFLVSFYNNEISEKSEIFDDQFSVERPDGSNFTLKIRSTKLEDSAMYFCASSPLQGSGNEQYFGPGTRLTVT.

The V gene is TRBV7-2, the J gene TRBJ2-3; the match to TRBD2 covers 12 bases. Per germline, CDR1 SGHTA and CDR2 FQGNSA. The CDR3 extends over 17 amino acids. With V trimmed by 5 bases and J by 1 base, 7 bases remained unmatched. The CDR3 loop reads CASSVRLAGVGTDTQYF. DNA for the CDR3: TGTGCCAGCAGCGTTCGACTAGCGGGAGTGGGCACAGATACGCAGTATTTT.

The chain couples TRBV12-3 or TRBV12-4 to TRBJ2-5; perhaps TRBD2 as D (5 bases). The CDR3 is 13 amino acids. V lost 6 bases and J lost 7, with 15 bases in between. The CDR3: CASSLMEAPTQYF. The CDR3 nucleotides are TGTGCCAGCAGCCTGATGGAGGCCCCGACCCAGTACTTC.

The chain carries TRBV28 and TRBJ1-5; weak D call: TRBD1 (5 bases). V lost 8 bases to trimming and J lost 3 bases, with 11 bases between them. Germline V gene data show CDR1 as MDHEN and CDR2 as SYDVKM. CDR3 length: 13 residues. The CDR3 loop reads CASQWGLNQPQHF. The CDR3 DNA is TGTGCCAGCCAGTGGGGCCTCAATCAGCCCCAGCATTTT.

The chain recombines TRBV7-3 with TRBJ2-5; TRBD1 agrees at 9 bases. Germline CDR1 reads SGHTA; CDR2 reads FQGTGA. This CDR3 region has 14 residues. V lost 4 bases, J lost 4 bases, and 4 bases stayed unmatched. In nucleotides, the CDR3 is TGTGCCAGCAGCTCCGGGACAGGGTTAGAGACCCAGTACTTC. Its protein product is CASSSGTGLETQYF. Full variable domain (rest looked up from reference TRBV7-3 and TRBJ2-5): GAGVSQTPSNKVTEKGKYVELRCDPISGHTALYWYRQSLGQGPEFLIYFQGTGAADDSGLPNDRFFAVRPEGSVSTLKIQRTERGDSAVYLCASSSGTGLETQYFGPGTRLLVL.

In its sample, this clone was seen a few times. The chain has TRBV2 and TRBJ1-2; the match to TRBD1 covers 9 bases. This CDR3 region has 13 residues. Losses at the gene ends were 7 bases for V and 6 bases for J; bases not matched to a gene: 6. Germline lookup yields CDR1 SNHLY and CDR2 FYNNEI. The CDR3 sequence: CASTRTGDNGYTF. CDR3 DNA: TGTGCCAGCACCCGGACAGGGGATAATGGCTACACCTTC.

The V gene is TRBV27, the J gene TRBJ2-7; D might be TRBD1 (6 bases). This CDR3 spans 13 amino acids. Per the germline V gene, CDR1 is MNHEY and CDR2 is SMNVEV (reference sequence). V dropped 9 bases and J dropped 2 bases, with 14 bases sitting between them. Here the CDR3 DNA reads TGTGCCAGTTGGTTACAGGGCGCCTACGAGCAGTACTTC. Protein product: CASWLQGAYEQYF.

The chain is built from TRBV21-1 and TRBJ2-7; no DNA check was done on the table's D call, TRBD1. TRBV21-1 is a known pseudogene. The CDR3 totals 13 residues. The DNA for the CDR3 is TGTGCCAGCCCTCCGGACAGAGACTACGAGCAGTACTTC. Protein product: CASPPDRDYEQYF.

The J gene is TRBJ2-7, the V gene TRBV24-1, with 9 bases identical to TRBD1. In germline, CDR1 is KGHDR, CDR2 SFDVKD. This CDR3 is built from 14 residues. V was pared by 5 bases and J by 3 bases, with 4 bases of the junction left unmatched. The CDR3 DNA reads TGTGCCACCAGTGCTCCGGGACAGGGCTACGAGCAGTACTTC. Encoded protein: CATSAPGQGYEQYF.

The chain uses TRBV10-3 and TRBJ2-5; 7 nucleotides agree with TRBD1. J gave up 0 bases and V 4 bases, and 2 bases lay outside the gene matches. CDR3 length: 14 amino acids. Germline V gives CDR1 ENHRY, CDR2 SYGVKD. CDR3 region: CAISGGQNQETQYF. CDR3 nucleotide sequence: TGTGCCATCAGTGGGGGACAGAACCAAGAGACCCAGTACTTC.

This chain connects TRBV28 to TRBJ2-6; a weak D match, TRBD2 (6 bases). Between the trimmed V and J ends, which lost 5 bases and 0 bases, there was a span of 11 bases. Germline CDR1 reads MDHEN; CDR2 reads SYDVKM. There are 16 residues in the CDR3. The CDR3 is CASSVSGYSGANVLTF. As DNA, the CDR3 is TGTGCCAGCAGTGTGAGCGGGTACTCTGGGGCCAACGTCCTGACTTTC.

The chain combines TRBV11-2 with TRBJ2-4, with D hard to call. The CDR3 is 11 amino acids. Looked up from germline, CDR1 is SGHAT and CDR2 is FQNNGV. V gave up 7 bases and J gave up 15 bases, with 16 bases separating them. The CDR3 loop is CASTFRIVRYF. The CDR3 DNA reads TGTGCCAGCACCTTCAGGATAGTGCGGTACTTC.

The chain joins TRBV5-1 to TRBJ1-1; D might be TRBD1 (6 bases). Germline V gene data show CDR1 as SGHRS and CDR2 as YFSETQ. V was clipped by 0 bases and J by 2 bases, with 8 bases between them. CDR3 length: 14 residues. This CDR3 reads CASSLEQGNTEAFF. CDR3 coding DNA: TGCGCCAGCAGCTTGGAACAGGGAAACACTGAAGCTTTCTTT.

The V gene is TRBV28, the J gene TRBJ2-6; 9 bases fit TRBD1. V trimming: 0 bases; J trimming: 3 bases; junction bases outside the gene matches: 3. The germline V gene has CDR1 MDHEN and CDR2 SYDVKM. The CDR3 totals 17 residues. The CDR3 sequence: CASSLWDRGDGANVLTF. The CDR3 DNA reads as TGTGCCAGCAGTTTATGGGACAGGGGAGATGGGGCCAACGTCCTGACTTTC.

The chain uses TRBV5-1 and TRBJ1-3, with 11 bases aligning to TRBD1. This CDR3 contains 15 residues. The trim removed 7 bases at V and 0 bases at J, leaving 3 bases unmatched. Looked up from germline, CDR1 is SGHRS and CDR2 is YFSETQ. Here the CDR3 reads CASSGQGASGNTIYF. The CDR3 DNA is TGCGCCAGCTCAGGACAGGGGGCCTCTGGAAACACCATATATTTT.

V gene TRBV30 combines with J gene TRBJ2-5; 8 bases agree with TRBD2. There are 15 residues in the CDR3. The V gene end was trimmed by 5 bases and the J gene end by 4 bases; junction bases not matched to a gene: 12. Germline V gene data show CDR1 as GTSNPN and CDR2 as SVGIG (reference sequence). The CDR3 DNA is TGTGCCTGGCTTTCCTCCGGGAGGGCCAGAGAGACCCAGTACTTC. Its translation: CAWLSSGRARETQYF.

This chain uses TRBV3-1 (or the pseudogene TRBV3-2) with TRBJ1-4; D is ambiguous. Trimming stripped 1 base from V and 5 bases from J, with 20 bases between. Germline V gene lookup returns CDR1 LGHDT and CDR2 YNNKEL (reference sequence). This CDR3 region has 18 residues. CDR3 protein: CASSQASFGSSLNEKLFF. In DNA form, the CDR3 reads TGTGCCAGCAGCCAAGCAAGTTTCGGGTCGTCTCTAAATGAAAAACTGTTTTTT.

V usage is TRBV3-1 (or the pseudogene TRBV3-2) and J usage is TRBJ2-5; D is perhaps TRBD2 (5 bases). Germline V gene data show CDR1 as LGHDT and CDR2 as YNNKEL (reference sequence). The CDR3 is made up of 15 amino acids. V was cut by 4 bases and J by 2 bases, with 14 bases left in between. This chain's CDR3 is CASSRQVLAQETQYF. CDR3 coding DNA: TGTGCCAGCAGCCGCCAAGTGCTAGCACAAGAGACCCAGTACTTC.

The chain combines TRBV24-1 with TRBJ1-1; 7 nucleotides agree with TRBD1. This CDR3 has 15 residues. Germline V gene sequence: CDR1 KGHDR, CDR2 SFDVKD. V lost 3 bases to trimming and J lost 1 base; unmatched junction nucleotides: 4. Here the CDR3 DNA reads TGTGCCACCAGTGATGCAGGGGGAAGGAACACTGAAGCTTTCTTT. Protein product: CATSDAGGRNTEAFF.

The rearrangement uses TRBV18 and TRBJ2-5, with a possible D match to TRBD1 (6 bases). The CDR3 sequence is 15 residues long. Trimming cost V 3 bases and J 1 base, with 12 bases left between them. Germline V gene sequence: CDR1 KGHSH, CDR2 LQKENI. The CDR3 protein is CASSPYEDSQETQYF. CDR3 in DNA: TGTGCCAGCTCACCCTATGAGGACAGCCAAGAGACCCAGTACTTC. The variable domain in full, completed from reference TRBV18 and TRBJ2-5, reads NAGVMQNPRHLVRRRGQEARLRCSPMKGHSHVYWYRQLPEEGLKFMVYLQKENIIDESGMPKERFSAEFPKEGPSILRIQQVVRGDSAAYFCASSPYEDSQETQYFGPGTRLLVL.

V usage is TRBV27 and J usage is TRBJ1-5, with TRBD1 identical over 8 bases. V lost 3 bases, J lost 6 bases, and 10 bases stayed unmatched. The CDR3 runs to 16 residues. The germline CDR1 and CDR2 sequences are MNHEY and SMNVEV (reference sequence). The CDR3 reads CASSFGAGGPFQPQHF. CDR3 sequence (DNA): TGTGCCAGCAGTTTCGGTGCAGGGGGCCCCTTTCAGCCCCAGCATTTT.

This chain connects TRBV5-1 to TRBJ2-1; 8 bases line up with TRBD1. From germline, CDR1 is SGHRS and CDR2 YFSETQ. The length of the CDR3 is 15 residues. The V segment lost 1 base and the J segment 4 bases; nucleotides outside the gene matches: 4. In nucleotides, the CDR3 is TGCGCCAGCAGCTTGCGTAGGACAGGGTACAATGAGCAGTTCTTC. This sequence encodes CASSLRRTGYNEQFF.